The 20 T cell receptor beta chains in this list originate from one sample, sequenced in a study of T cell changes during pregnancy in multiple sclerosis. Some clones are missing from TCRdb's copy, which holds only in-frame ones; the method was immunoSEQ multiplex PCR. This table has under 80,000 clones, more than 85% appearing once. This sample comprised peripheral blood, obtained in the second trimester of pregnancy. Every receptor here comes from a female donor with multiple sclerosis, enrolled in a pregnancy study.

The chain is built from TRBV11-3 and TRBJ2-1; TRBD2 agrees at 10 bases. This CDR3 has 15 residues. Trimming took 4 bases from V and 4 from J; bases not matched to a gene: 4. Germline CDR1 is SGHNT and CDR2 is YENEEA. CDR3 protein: CASSSTSGIYNEQFF. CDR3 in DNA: TGTGCCAGCAGCTCAACTAGCGGGATATACAATGAGCAGTTCTTC.

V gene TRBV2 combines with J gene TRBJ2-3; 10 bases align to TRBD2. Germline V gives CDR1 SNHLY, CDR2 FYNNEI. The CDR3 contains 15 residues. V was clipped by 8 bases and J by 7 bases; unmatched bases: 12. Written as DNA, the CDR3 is TGTGCCAGCTTACCGAGCGGGGGGGCCGGCCATACGCAGTATTTT. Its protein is CASLPSGGAGHTQYF.

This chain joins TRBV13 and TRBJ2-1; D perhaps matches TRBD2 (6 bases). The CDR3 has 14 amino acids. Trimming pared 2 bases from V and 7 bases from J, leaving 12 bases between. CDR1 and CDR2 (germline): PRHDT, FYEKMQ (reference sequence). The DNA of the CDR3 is TGTGCCAGCAGCTTAACGGGGGATAGGAATGAGCAGTTCTTC. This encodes CASSLTGDRNEQFF.

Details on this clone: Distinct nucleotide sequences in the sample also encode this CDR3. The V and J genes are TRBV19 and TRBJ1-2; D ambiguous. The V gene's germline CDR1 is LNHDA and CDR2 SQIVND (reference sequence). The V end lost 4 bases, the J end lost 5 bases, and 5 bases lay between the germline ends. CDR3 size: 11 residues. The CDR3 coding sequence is TGTGCCAGTAGTACGGGATATGGCTACACCTTC. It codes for CASSTGYGYTF.

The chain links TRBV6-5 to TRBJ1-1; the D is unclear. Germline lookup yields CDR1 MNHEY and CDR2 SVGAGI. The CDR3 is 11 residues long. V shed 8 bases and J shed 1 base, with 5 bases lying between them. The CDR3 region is CASPGNTEAFF. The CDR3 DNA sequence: TGTGCCAGCCCCGGGAACACTGAAGCTTTCTTT.

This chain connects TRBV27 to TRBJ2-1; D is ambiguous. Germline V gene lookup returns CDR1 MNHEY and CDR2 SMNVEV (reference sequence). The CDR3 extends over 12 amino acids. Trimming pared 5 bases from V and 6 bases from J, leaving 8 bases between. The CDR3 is CASSTIPNEQFF. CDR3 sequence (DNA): TGTGCCAGCAGTACAATTCCCAATGAGCAGTTCTTC.

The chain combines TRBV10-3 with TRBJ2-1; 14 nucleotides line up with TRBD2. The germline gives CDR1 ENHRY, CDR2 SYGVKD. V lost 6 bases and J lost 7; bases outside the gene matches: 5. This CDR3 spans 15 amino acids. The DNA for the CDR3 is TGTGCCATCAGGGGGACTAGCGGGAGTGGTAATGAGCAGTTCTTC. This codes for CAIRGTSGSGNEQFF.

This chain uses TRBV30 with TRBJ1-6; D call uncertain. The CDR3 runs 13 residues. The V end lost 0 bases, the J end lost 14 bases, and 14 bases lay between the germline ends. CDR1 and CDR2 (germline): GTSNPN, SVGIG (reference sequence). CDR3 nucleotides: TGTGCCTGGAGTGTAGATATTACAAATGCCCTCCACTTT. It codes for CAWSVDITNALHF.

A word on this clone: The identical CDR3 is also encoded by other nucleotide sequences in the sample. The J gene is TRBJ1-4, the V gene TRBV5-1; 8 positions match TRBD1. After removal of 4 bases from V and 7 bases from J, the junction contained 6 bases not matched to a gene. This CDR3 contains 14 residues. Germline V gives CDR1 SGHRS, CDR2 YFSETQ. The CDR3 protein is CASSPGTGGEKLFF. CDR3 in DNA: TGCGCCAGCAGCCCCGGGACAGGAGGTGAAAAACTGTTTTTT.

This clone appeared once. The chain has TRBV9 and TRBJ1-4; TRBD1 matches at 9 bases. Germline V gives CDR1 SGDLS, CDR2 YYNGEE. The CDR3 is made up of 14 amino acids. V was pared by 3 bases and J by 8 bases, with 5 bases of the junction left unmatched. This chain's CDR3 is CASSETGGREKLFF. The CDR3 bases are TGTGCCAGCAGCGAGACAGGGGGGAGGGAAAAACTGTTTTTT.

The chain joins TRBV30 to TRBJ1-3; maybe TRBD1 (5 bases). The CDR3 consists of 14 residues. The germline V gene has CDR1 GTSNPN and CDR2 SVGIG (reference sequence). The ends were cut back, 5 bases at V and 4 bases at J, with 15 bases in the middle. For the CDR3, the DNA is TGTGCCTGGCTGAGGCGGGGGTCGGGAAACACCATATATTTT. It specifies CAWLRRGSGNTIYF.

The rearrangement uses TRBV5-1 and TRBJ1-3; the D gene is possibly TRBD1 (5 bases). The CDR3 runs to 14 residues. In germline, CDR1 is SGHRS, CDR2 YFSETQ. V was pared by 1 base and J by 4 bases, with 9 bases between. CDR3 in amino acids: CASSLNRQGNTIYF. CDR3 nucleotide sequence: TGCGCCAGCAGCTTGAATCGACAGGGAAACACCATATATTTT.

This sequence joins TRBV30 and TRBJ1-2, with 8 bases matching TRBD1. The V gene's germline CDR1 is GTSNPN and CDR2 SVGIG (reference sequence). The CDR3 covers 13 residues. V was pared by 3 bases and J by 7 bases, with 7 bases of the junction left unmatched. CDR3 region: CAWRSPGGRGYTF. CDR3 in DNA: TGTGCCTGGAGATCCCCAGGGGGCCGTGGCTACACCTTC.

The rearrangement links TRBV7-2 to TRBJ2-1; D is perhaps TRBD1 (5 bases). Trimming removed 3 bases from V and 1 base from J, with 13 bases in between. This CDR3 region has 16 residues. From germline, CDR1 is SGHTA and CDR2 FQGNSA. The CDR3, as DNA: TGTGCCAGCAGCTTTAATGGGGCCATTTCCTACAATGAGCAGTTCTTC. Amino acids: CASSFNGAISYNEQFF.

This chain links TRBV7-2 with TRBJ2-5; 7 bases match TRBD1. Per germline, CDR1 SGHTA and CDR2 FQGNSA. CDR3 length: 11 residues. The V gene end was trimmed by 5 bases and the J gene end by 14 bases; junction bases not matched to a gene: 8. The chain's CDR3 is CASSPDRVRYF. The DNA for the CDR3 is TGTGCCAGCAGCCCAGACAGGGTTCGATACTTC.

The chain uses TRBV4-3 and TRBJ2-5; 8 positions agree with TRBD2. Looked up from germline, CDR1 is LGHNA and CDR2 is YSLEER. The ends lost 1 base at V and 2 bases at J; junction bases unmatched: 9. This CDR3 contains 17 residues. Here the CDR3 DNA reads TGCGCCAGCAGCCAAGTTTCGGCTAGCGGGTTTCAAGAGACCCAGTACTTC. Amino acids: CASSQVSASGFQETQYF.

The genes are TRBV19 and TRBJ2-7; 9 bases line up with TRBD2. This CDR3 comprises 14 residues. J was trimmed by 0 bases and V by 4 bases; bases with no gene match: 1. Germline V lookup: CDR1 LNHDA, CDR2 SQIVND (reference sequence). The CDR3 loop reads CASSKRGASYEQYF. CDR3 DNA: TGTGCCAGTAGTAAGCGGGGGGCCTCCTACGAGCAGTACTTC.

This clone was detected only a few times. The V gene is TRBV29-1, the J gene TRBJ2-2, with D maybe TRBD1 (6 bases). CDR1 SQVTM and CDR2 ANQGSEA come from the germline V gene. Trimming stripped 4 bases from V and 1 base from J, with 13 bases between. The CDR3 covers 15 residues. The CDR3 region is CSVGVGAGNTGELFF. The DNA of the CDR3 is TGCAGCGTTGGGGTGGGGGCGGGGAACACCGGGGAGCTGTTTTTT.

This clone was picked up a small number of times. CDR3 residues: CASSSGGIEQFF. In nucleotides, the CDR3 is TGTGCCAGCAGCTCAGGGGGCATTGAGCAGTTCTTC. The V gene is TRBV7-9, the J gene TRBJ2-1; the match to TRBD1 covers 8 bases. Germline V gene data show CDR1 as SEHNR and CDR2 as FQNEAQ (reference sequence). The CDR3 covers 12 residues. J gave up 9 bases and V 4 bases, and 2 bases lay outside the gene matches.

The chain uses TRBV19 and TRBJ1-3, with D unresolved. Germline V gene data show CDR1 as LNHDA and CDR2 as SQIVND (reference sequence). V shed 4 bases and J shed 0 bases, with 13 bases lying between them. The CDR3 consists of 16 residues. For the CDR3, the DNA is TGTGCCAGTAGTAGAAGAGGGTCGAGCTCTGGAAACACCATATATTTT. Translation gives CASSRRGSSSGNTIYF.